These 19 T cell receptor beta chains came from one sample sequenced in a study of T cell responses to AZD1222 COVID-19 vaccine. The method was immunoSEQ multiplex PCR; TCRdb's version includes in-frame clones alone and lacks a portion of them. The data show under 200,000 clones, around 90% seen once. This material consisted of peripheral blood, taken on day 0 of AZD1222 vaccination. Receptor source: an adult in good health.

This clone was counted at least ten times. The chain uses TRBV6-5 and TRBJ1-1, with D perhaps TRBD1 (6 bases). Germline CDR1 is MNHEY and CDR2 is SVGAGI. The CDR3 has 15 amino acids. V lost 5 bases and J lost 0, with 13 bases in between. The CDR3, as DNA: TGTGCCAGCAGTACTACAGGGATCTTGAACACTGAAGCTTTCTTT. Encoded protein: CASSTTGILNTEAFF.

The CDR3 here is CASSLRPTGQEFETQYF. In DNA form, the CDR3 reads TGCGCCAGCTCACTTCGCCCGACGGGACAGGAATTTGAGACCCAGTACTTC. The V gene is TRBV5-1, the J gene TRBJ2-5, with 8 bases fitting TRBD1. Germline lookup yields CDR1 SGHRS and CDR2 YFSETQ. The CDR3 length is 17 residues. With V trimmed by 7 bases and J by 5 bases, 19 bases remained unmatched. Drawing the rest from reference TRBV5-1 and TRBJ2-5, the complete variable domain is KAGVTQTPRYLIKTRGQQVTLSCSPISGHRSVSWYQQTPGQGLQFLFEYFSETQRNKGNFPGRFSGRQFSNSRSEMNVSTLELGDSALYLCASSLRPTGQEFETQYFGPGTRLLVL.

V and J are TRBV3-1 (or the pseudogene TRBV3-2) and TRBJ2-4, with D unresolved. The V gene's germline CDR1 is LGHDT and CDR2 YNNKEL (reference sequence). The CDR3 runs 13 residues. V shed 1 base and J shed 2 bases, with 3 bases lying between them. CDR3 in DNA: TGTGCCAGCAGCCAAGTTACCAAAAACATTCAGTACTTC. Amino acids: CASSQVTKNIQYF.

This clone appeared a single time. The chain employs TRBV19 and TRBJ2-5, with D hard to call. V was trimmed by 4 bases and J by 4 bases, leaving 4 bases between them. Germline CDR1 LNHDA, CDR2 SQIVND (reference sequence). CDR3 length equals 11 residues. The CDR3 coding sequence is TGTGCCAGTAGTAACACAGAGACCCAGTACTTC. It specifies CASSNTETQYF.

The V call is TRBV27, the J call TRBJ1-5; 8 bases fit TRBD1. With V trimmed by 6 bases and J by 2 bases, 9 bases remained unmatched. The CDR3 loop spans 16 amino acids. Germline V lookup: CDR1 MNHEY, CDR2 SMNVEV (reference sequence). Written as DNA, the CDR3 is TGTGCCAGCAGCCGAATTCCACAGGGGGGCAATCAGCCCCAGCATTTT. Amino acids: CASSRIPQGGNQPQHF.

J is TRBJ2-7 and V is TRBV18; unclear D gene. The CDR3 consists of 11 residues. V lost 2 bases, J lost 6 bases, and 5 bases lay in between. Germline CDR1 reads KGHSH; CDR2 reads LQKENI. Here the CDR3 DNA reads TGTGCCAGCTCACCAAACGTCGAGCAGTACTTC. Amino acids: CASSPNVEQYF.

A single count supports this clone. The V call is TRBV5-1, the J call TRBJ2-7, with D maybe TRBD1 (6 bases). Germline V gives CDR1 SGHRS, CDR2 YFSETQ. The CDR3 sequence is 13 residues long. Trimming pared 4 bases from V and 2 bases from J, leaving 10 bases between. Here the CDR3 DNA reads TGCGCCAGCAGCATGGGACAAGCCTACGAGCAGTACTTC. Amino acid sequence: CASSMGQAYEQYF.

This clone was found a few times. The chain has TRBV7-2 and TRBJ2-3, with 7 bases identical to TRBD1. After removal of 5 bases from V and 2 bases from J, the junction contained 10 bases not matched to a gene. Per the germline V gene, CDR1 is SGHTA and CDR2 is FQGNSA. The CDR3 is made up of 16 amino acids. The CDR3 protein is CASSQRTGGFTDTQYF. In DNA form, the CDR3 reads TGTGCCAGCAGCCAGCGGACAGGCGGCTTCACAGATACGCAGTATTTT. Supplemented by reference TRBV7-2 and TRBJ2-3, the full variable domain reads GAGVSQSPSNKVTEKGKDVELRCDPISGHTALYWYRQSLGQGLEFLIYFQGNSAPDKSGLPSDRFSAERTGGSVSTLTIQRTQQEDSAVYLCASSQRTGGFTDTQYFGPGTRLTVL.

This chain links TRBV7-3 with TRBJ1-1; D remains ambiguous. Trimming shortened V by 6 bases and J by 5 bases, and 13 bases separated the two germline ends. The CDR3 sequence is 13 residues long. Germline V gene sequence: CDR1 SGHTA, CDR2 FQGTGA. In DNA form, the CDR3 reads TGTGCCAGCAGTCGCGTTCCGGGGACTGAAGCTTTCTTT. This gives the protein CASSRVPGTEAFF.

The V gene is TRBV27, the J gene TRBJ2-7; possibly TRBD2 for D (7 bases). CDR1 is MNHEY and CDR2 is SMNVEV in the germline V gene (reference sequence). V lost 4 bases and J lost 6, with 25 bases in between. CDR3 length: 17 residues. The CDR3 DNA reads TGTGCCAGCAGTTCATCCCAGGGGAGGGGTAGGGCGTCCGAGCAGTACTTC. This gives the protein CASSSSQGRGRASEQYF.

The J gene is TRBJ1-2, the V gene TRBV6-2 or TRBV6-3, with 7 positions matching TRBD1. Germline trimming cut 4 bases from V and 8 bases from J; bases unmatched to any gene: 13. The germline V gene encodes CDR1 MNHEY and CDR2 SVGEGT. The CDR3 is 15 amino acids. In nucleotides, the CDR3 is TGTGCCAGCAGTTTCCAGGACAGGCGTTCGGACGGCTACACCTTC. Translation gives CASSFQDRRSDGYTF.

The CDR3 protein is CASTRLEGAHEQYF. CDR3 coding DNA: TGTGCCAGCACCCGCCTGGAGGGGGCCCACGAGCAGTACTTC. The chain is built from TRBV28 and TRBJ2-7, with a weak D call TRBD1 (7 bases). Trimming left V 7 bases short and J 5 bases short, with 18 bases between. Germline loops: CDR1 MDHEN, CDR2 SYDVKM. CDR3 length equals 14 residues.

The gene calls are TRBV7-8 and TRBJ1-1, with a tentative D call TRBD1 (6 bases). Deletions cut 1 base from V and 4 bases from J, with 10 bases between. This CDR3 is 14 amino acids long. Germline CDR1 is SGHVS and CDR2 is FQNEAQ. The CDR3 loop reads CASSLGRGLTEAFF. The DNA of the CDR3 is TGTGCCAGCAGCTTAGGCAGGGGCCTCACTGAAGCTTTCTTT.

This clone was seen a handful of times. J is TRBJ1-5 and V is TRBV5-1, with a possible D match to TRBD1 (5 bases). The CDR3 consists of 13 residues. CDR1 and CDR2 (germline): SGHRS, YFSETQ. V lost 3 bases and J 4 bases, leaving 8 bases between the germline ends. CDR3: CASSWDLNQPQHF. For the CDR3, the DNA is TGCGCCAGCAGCTGGGACCTAAATCAGCCCCAGCATTTT.

The count of this clone is one. The chain has TRBV28 and TRBJ2-7; D is unclear. CDR1 and CDR2 (germline): MDHEN, SYDVKM. V was shortened by 7 bases and J by 0 bases, with 13 bases between the two germline ends. The CDR3 is made up of 14 amino acids. The DNA of the CDR3 is TGTGCCAGCATTGCGCCCCAGAGCTCCTACGAGCAGTACTTC. It codes for CASIAPQSSYEQYF.

This chain connects TRBV28 to TRBJ2-7; 11 positions match TRBD2. Unmatched junction bases numbered 13, after V lost 6 bases and J lost 6 bases. The CDR3 covers 16 residues. Germline CDR1 reads MDHEN; CDR2 reads SYDVKM. The CDR3 region is CASSLTLVAGGGEQYF. Written as DNA, the CDR3 is TGTGCCAGCAGCCTAACCTTAGTAGCGGGAGGGGGCGAGCAGTACTTC.

The genes are TRBV7-6 and TRBJ1-2, with D hard to call. The CDR3 sequence is 12 residues long. Per germline, CDR1 SGHVS and CDR2 FNYEAQ. V was pared by 5 bases and J by 7 bases, with 11 bases between. This CDR3 reads CASSQDRGGYTF. CDR3 bases: TGTGCCAGCAGCCAGGACCGAGGTGGCTACACCTTC.

The rearrangement links TRBV3-1 (or the pseudogene TRBV3-2) to TRBJ2-4; no clear D. The germline V and J ends were trimmed by 1 base and 0 bases, with 10 bases remaining between them. Germline loops: CDR1 LGHDT, CDR2 YNNKEL (reference sequence). The CDR3 contains 16 residues. For the CDR3, the DNA is TGTGCCAGCAGCCAAGCCTCCACCCTAGCCAAAAACATTCAGTACTTC. The encoded protein is CASSQASTLAKNIQYF.

This clone appeared a single time. The chain combines TRBV19 with TRBJ1-6, with D hard to call. This CDR3 spans 16 amino acids. Trimming pared 3 bases from V and 6 bases from J, leaving 15 bases between. Germline V gene sequence: CDR1 LNHDA, CDR2 SQIVND (reference sequence). The CDR3 sequence: CASSIVVVSGNSPLHF. The CDR3, as DNA: TGTGCCAGTAGTATCGTAGTGGTCTCCGGTAATTCACCCCTCCACTTT.